This TCR beta chain was sequenced during a study of shared clonotypes between healthy human individuals. The authors loaded roughly 200 ng DNA, about 30,000 T cell genomes, into sorted-subset replicate PCRs. Clones were sequenced by immunoSEQ multiplex PCR, and TCRdb holds only the in-frame ones, with some missing. The table includes over a million clones, about 98% detected once. V was trimmed by 4 bases and J by 1 base, leaving 10 bases between them. CDR3 length: 14 residues. The germline CDR1 and CDR2 sequences are SGHRS and YFSETQ. Concerning this clone: Its antigen remains unknown. The identical CDR3 is also encoded by other nucleotide sequences in the sample.

The study, taken as a whole, reports: Clonotypes that were shared across a handful of donors made up approximately 5.1% of naive CD4 clonotypes.

Input material: naive CD4+ T cells sorted from blood. Specified subset: CD45RA+ positively selected. This clonotype was sampled from a man aged 25-45 years in good health. This rearrangement joins TRBV5-1 to TRBJ2-3, with a possible D match to TRBD2 (6 bases). Here the CDR3 DNA reads TGCGCCAGCAGCCCGGGACTTCGCACAGATACGCAGTATTTT. Translated: CASSPGLRTDTQYF.